The 9 T cell receptor beta chains listed next were all sequenced from one sample in a study of T cells in localized non-small cell lung cancer. Sequencing was performed with immunoSEQ multiplex PCR; in TCRdb, only in-frame clones are kept and a portion is missing. The data show around 5,600 clones, more than 25% seen once. The material was lung tumor tissue, obtained before any cancer treatment. Receptor source: an older female donor with stage I lung adenocarcinoma.

The J gene is TRBJ2-7, the V gene TRBV18; D is unclear. The CDR3 sequence is 13 residues long. Trimming cost V 6 bases and J 6 bases, with 15 bases left between them. Germline CDR1 KGHSH, CDR2 LQKENI. The CDR3 is CASSLNLVAEQYF. The CDR3 coding sequence is TGTGCCAGCTCGCTAAACCTGGTGGCCGAGCAGTACTTC. Complete variable domain (other parts from reference TRBV18 and TRBJ2-7): NAGVMQNPRHLVRRRGQEARLRCSPMKGHSHVYWYRQLPEEGLKFMVYLQKENIIDESGMPKERFSAEFPKEGPSILRIQQVVRGDSAAYFCASSLNLVAEQYFGPGTRLTVT.

The gene calls are TRBV28 and TRBJ2-3; 7 bases agree with TRBD2. CDR3 length: 15 amino acids. Germline V gene lookup returns CDR1 MDHEN and CDR2 SYDVKM. V shed 6 bases, J shed 5 bases, and the junction held 11 bases outside the gene matches. The CDR3 coding sequence is TGTGCCAGCAGCCAGCTCGCGGGAGTTGTAGATACGCAGTATTTT. Translation: CASSQLAGVVDTQYF.

The chain carries TRBV19 and TRBJ2-2; D perhaps matches TRBD2 (6 bases). The CDR3 totals 15 residues. In germline, CDR1 is LNHDA, CDR2 SQIVND (reference sequence). V was cut by 3 bases and J by 2 bases, with 10 bases left in between. The CDR3 DNA reads as TGTGCCAGTAGTATTCGGGGGTTTAACACCGGGGAGCTGTTTTTT. Residues: CASSIRGFNTGELFF.

This clone occurred a few times. The J gene is TRBJ2-1, the V gene TRBV9, with D possibly matching TRBD2 (6 bases). The V gene's germline CDR1 is SGDLS and CDR2 YYNGEE. The CDR3 extends over 15 amino acids. Trimming took 3 bases from V and 5 from J, leaving 15 bases between them. The CDR3: CASSADLAGHNEQFF. In nucleotides, the CDR3 is TGTGCCAGCAGCGCCGATCTCGCGGGACACAATGAGCAGTTCTTC.

This chain joins TRBV11-3 and TRBJ2-2; 10 bases map to TRBD1. V gave up 5 bases and J gave up 6 bases; unmatched junction bases: 9. The germline CDR1 and CDR2 sequences are SGHNT and YENEEA. The CDR3 loop spans 16 amino acids. This CDR3 is CASSPTGGRTPGELFF. CDR3 in DNA: TGTGCCAGCAGCCCGACAGGGGGCCGTACCCCCGGGGAGCTGTTTTTT.

The genes are TRBV9 and TRBJ2-7; D is perhaps TRBD1 (5 bases). Germline V gives CDR1 SGDLS, CDR2 YYNGEE. V gave up 0 bases and J gave up 0 bases, with 10 bases separating them. There are 15 residues in the CDR3. The CDR3 loop reads CASSVDRRLSYEQYF. The CDR3 DNA is TGTGCCAGCAGCGTAGACAGGCGACTCTCCTACGAGCAGTACTTC.

This clone is medium-sized by share. The J gene is TRBJ2-2, the V gene TRBV11-3, with 7 bases identical to TRBD1. V was pared by 1 base and J by 0 bases, with 5 bases of the junction left unmatched. The CDR3 runs to 17 residues. CDR1 SGHNT and CDR2 YENEEA come from the germline V gene. CDR3 region: CASSLGGGTANTGELFF. The CDR3 DNA reads as TGTGCCAGCAGCTTAGGGGGTGGGACAGCGAACACCGGGGAGCTGTTTTTT.

CDR3: CASSTPGRSSGNTIYF. CDR3 DNA: TGTGCCAGCAGCACCCCAGGACGGAGCTCTGGAAACACCATATATTTT. The chain employs TRBV11-3 and TRBJ1-3, with no clear D. The CDR3 sequence is 16 residues long. Germline CDR1 reads SGHNT; CDR2 reads YENEEA. Deletions cut 5 bases from V and 0 bases from J, with 14 bases between.

This clone was counted only a few times. The V gene is TRBV11-3, the J gene TRBJ1-2; D is perhaps TRBD1 (6 bases). CDR1 and CDR2 (germline): SGHNT, YENEEA. Trimming left V 5 bases short and J 6 bases short, with 19 bases between. This CDR3 comprises 15 residues. CDR3 sequence reads: CASSQEGTGRDGYTF. CDR3 DNA: TGTGCCAGCAGCCAGGAAGGAACAGGGCGGGATGGCTACACCTTC.